These T cell receptor beta chains were read from a single sample in a study of Japanese encephalitis immunity and Zika vaccine responses. MiXCR, applied by TCRdb to the 5' RACE reads, yields one record per CDR3 protein. The repertoire has about 130 distinct CDR3 sequences, 2.4% of them found once; the top ten carry roughly two fifths. The sequencing here drew on antigen-activated CD8+ T cells from blood, cultured, taken during a Zika inactivated vaccine study. Every receptor here comes from an adult woman who received an inactivated Zika virus vaccine. CDR3s include the opening cysteine and the closing phenylalanine or tryptophan.

TRBJ2-1 | TRBV7-3 | CASSLMYGKDEQFF
TRBJ1-1 | TRBV5-1 | CASSSGGKSAEAFF
TRBJ2-5 | TRBV12-3/TRBV12-4 | CASSLGEQSQETQYF
TRBJ2-2 | TRBV3-1 | CASSHPRDRATGELFF